These 19 T cell receptor beta chains came from one sample sequenced in a study of blood T cell repertoires in COVID-19. Here immunoSEQ multiplex PCR was the method, and the copy in TCRdb shows in-frame clones only, minus some. The sample shows about 220,000 clones, around 83% of them seen only once. Sample: peripheral blood. These TCRs come from a woman in her seventies with COVID-19, enrolled during active disease.

The J gene is TRBJ2-1, the V gene TRBV28; perhaps TRBD2 as D (5 bases). Germline V gene sequence: CDR1 MDHEN, CDR2 SYDVKM. The CDR3 loop spans 14 amino acids. V lost 10 bases to trimming and J lost 3 bases, with 16 bases between them. The CDR3 reads CAILGSGDYNEQFF. The DNA for the CDR3 is TGTGCCATACTAGGAAGTGGGGACTACAATGAGCAGTTCTTC.

CDR3 in amino acids: CASSSPRTGGRYEQYF. CDR3 bases: TGTGCCAGCAGCTCCCCGAGGACAGGGGGGAGGTACGAGCAGTACTTC. V is TRBV5-4 and J is TRBJ2-7; 10 nucleotides match TRBD1. This CDR3 has 16 residues. Trimming cost V 3 bases and J 4 bases; bases outside gene matches: 10. Germline V gene sequence: CDR1 SGHNT, CDR2 YYREEE (reference sequence).

The chain links TRBV3-1 (or the pseudogene TRBV3-2) to TRBJ1-4, with D perhaps matching TRBD1 (5 bases). V was clipped by 1 base and J by 8 bases, with 17 bases between them. Germline V gene sequence: CDR1 LGHDT, CDR2 YNNKEL (reference sequence). This CDR3 has 16 residues. DNA for the CDR3: TGTGCCAGCAGCCAAGCCCAGGGAGGAGCGGGCGAAAAACTGTTTTTT. The encoded protein is CASSQAQGGAGEKLFF.

Worth noting for this clone: This sample includes further DNA sequences coding for the same CDR3. The gene calls are TRBV20-1 and TRBJ1-1; D is possibly TRBD1 (6 bases). CDR1 is DFQATT, CDR2 SNEGSKA, per germline (reference sequence). The CDR3 runs to 11 residues. V was shortened by 6 bases and J by 4 bases, with 9 bases between the two germline ends. CDR3 sequence reads: CSARGGTEAFF. The CDR3 nucleotides read TGCAGTGCGAGGGGGGGCACTGAAGCTTTCTTT.

The V and J genes are TRBV11-2 and TRBJ1-6, with no clear D. Trimming cost V 3 bases and J 7 bases, with 10 bases left between them. CDR1 and CDR2 (germline): SGHAT, FQNNGV. The CDR3 contains 14 residues. CDR3 sequence reads: CASSLERRNSPLHF. Written as DNA, the CDR3 is TGTGCCAGCAGCTTGGAACGGAGGAATTCACCCCTCCACTTT.

The rearrangement uses TRBV27 and TRBJ2-2; 7 bases line up with TRBD1. CDR1 is MNHEY, CDR2 SMNVEV, per germline (reference sequence). The CDR3 sequence is 17 residues long. The V and J ends lost 6 bases and 2 bases, in that order; junction bases with no gene match: 12. DNA of the CDR3: TGTGCCAGCAGAAAATTTCCGGGACAGACAAACACCGGGGAGCTGTTTTTT. It encodes CASRKFPGQTNTGELFF.

The chain links TRBV4-1 to TRBJ2-7; 10 nucleotides line up with TRBD2. Germline loops: CDR1 MGHRA, CDR2 YSYEKL. This CDR3 comprises 16 residues. J was trimmed by 5 bases and V by 1 base; bases with no gene match: 8. The CDR3 DNA reads TGCGCCAGCAGCCAAGGAATGCTAGCGGGAGCCCACGAGCAGTACTTC. Translating it yields CASSQGMLAGAHEQYF.

J is TRBJ2-3 and V is TRBV4-3, with 9 nucleotides matching TRBD2. This CDR3 is 15 amino acids long. Unmatched junction bases numbered 3, after V lost 0 bases and J lost 5 bases. From germline, CDR1 is LGHNA and CDR2 YSLEER. Written as DNA, the CDR3 is TGCGCCAGCAGCCAAGAGGGCGGGGGGGTAGATACGCAGTATTTT. Translating it yields CASSQEGGGVDTQYF.

The genes are TRBV20-1 and TRBJ2-7; D is undetermined. The CDR3 consists of 11 residues. The V gene's germline CDR1 is DFQATT and CDR2 SNEGSKA (reference sequence). Between the trimmed V and J ends, which lost 3 bases and 2 bases, there was a span of 5 bases. The CDR3 DNA reads as TGCAGTGCTAGGTCGGCCTACGAGCAGTACTTC. This codes for CSARSAYEQYF.

Details on this clone: Other DNA sequences from this sample encode an identical CDR3 as well. The V call is TRBV28, the J call TRBJ2-1; 10 bases map to TRBD2. The V gene end was trimmed by 3 bases and the J gene end by 7 bases; junction bases not matched to a gene: 6. Germline values: CDR1 MDHEN, CDR2 SYDVKM. The CDR3 runs to 15 residues. DNA for the CDR3: TGTGCCAGCAGTTTGCCTAGCGGGAGAGCAAATGAGCAGTTCTTC. Encoded protein: CASSLPSGRANEQFF. Together with reference TRBV28 and TRBJ2-1, the CDR3 gives the full variable domain: DVKVTQSSRYLVKRTGEKVFLECVQDMDHENMFWYRQDPGLGLRLIYFSYDVKMKEKGDIPEGYSVSREKKERFSLILESASTNQTSMYLCASSLPSGRANEQFFGPGTRLTVL.

This clone was detected only a few times. The V and J genes are TRBV9 and TRBJ2-1, with D perhaps TRBD2 (6 bases). This CDR3 has 15 amino acids. Looked up from germline, CDR1 is SGDLS and CDR2 is YYNGEE. V was shortened by 3 bases and J by 7 bases, with 17 bases between the two germline ends. The CDR3 bases are TGTGCCAGCAGCGCTGGTCTAGCGAGAGGAAATGAGCAGTTCTTC. It yields the protein CASSAGLARGNEQFF.

V and J are TRBV19 and TRBJ1-2, with 8 bases lining up with TRBD1. Germline V gene sequence: CDR1 LNHDA, CDR2 SQIVND (reference sequence). This CDR3 spans 10 amino acids. The CDR3 DNA follows: TGTGCTACAGGGGGGAGCCCCTTTACCTTC. This encodes CATGGSPFTF. Full variable domain (rest looked up from reference TRBV19 and TRBJ1-2): DGGITQSPKYLFRKEGQNVTLSCEQNLNHDAMYWYRQDPGQGLRLIYYSQIVNDFQKGDIAEGYSVSREKKESFPLTVTSAQKNPTAFYLCATGGSPFTFGSGTRLTVV.

This chain joins TRBV18 and TRBJ1-2; 7 bases agree with TRBD1. Germline V gives CDR1 KGHSH, CDR2 LQKENI. The CDR3 runs 13 residues. V shed 6 bases and J 5 bases; nucleotides not matched to a gene: 6. CDR3 sequence reads: CASSLEQGYGYTF. CDR3 DNA: TGTGCCAGCTCCCTTGAACAGGGGTATGGCTACACCTTC.

The gene calls are TRBV20-1 and TRBJ2-3; 8 nucleotides agree with TRBD2. The CDR3 extends over 14 amino acids. CDR1 is DFQATT and CDR2 is SNEGSKA in the germline V gene (reference sequence). V shed 3 bases and J 2 bases; nucleotides not matched to a gene: 4. The chain's CDR3 is CSASLAGPTDTQYF. In DNA, the CDR3 is TGCAGTGCTAGTCTAGCGGGTCCCACAGATACGCAGTATTTT.

V is TRBV7-9 and J is TRBJ2-7; 9 bases line up with TRBD1. Trimming removed 5 bases from V and 6 bases from J; junction bases left unmatched: 14. Germline CDR1 and CDR2: SEHNR and FQNEAQ (reference sequence). This CDR3 contains 16 residues. The CDR3 DNA follows: TGTGCCAGCAGCCTCTACCGGGACAGGGATGGCGGCGAGCAGTACTTC. It encodes CASSLYRDRDGGEQYF.

A few counts support this clone. CDR3 nucleotides: TGTGCCAGCAGCTTAGCGACAGGGGAAAGGACTGAAGCTTTCTTT. Its protein is CASSLATGERTEAFF. This sequence joins TRBV7-9 and TRBJ1-1; 8 bases fit TRBD1. V lost 0 bases and J lost 5; bases outside the gene matches: 5. CDR1 is SEHNR, CDR2 FQNEAQ, per germline (reference sequence). The length of the CDR3 is 15 residues.

The rearrangement uses TRBV27 and TRBJ1-1, with unresolved D. The CDR3 is 13 amino acids. The germline V gene encodes CDR1 MNHEY and CDR2 SMNVEV (reference sequence). Trimming took 0 bases from V and 6 from J, leaving 8 bases between them. The CDR3 here is CASSLSGVAEAFF. For the CDR3, the DNA is TGTGCCAGCAGTTTATCCGGGGTCGCTGAAGCTTTCTTT.

This rearrangement joins TRBV12-3 or TRBV12-4 to TRBJ2-1; D is perhaps TRBD1 (5 bases). The CDR3 runs to 13 residues. V shed 3 bases and J shed 7 bases, with 10 bases lying between them. CDR3 protein: CASSFLSGNEQFF. The CDR3 DNA sequence: TGTGCCAGCAGTTTCCTTTCAGGGAATGAGCAGTTCTTC.

The rearrangement links TRBV30 to TRBJ1-2; D might be TRBD1 (5 bases). Germline CDR1 and CDR2: GTSNPN and SVGIG (reference sequence). Trimming left V 4 bases short and J 13 bases short, with 16 bases between. The CDR3 length is 11 residues. CDR3 sequence (DNA): TGTGCCTGGACCCCGAACAGGATGGTCACCTTC. Residues: CAWTPNRMVTF.